This TCR beta chain came from a study of T cell changes during pregnancy in multiple sclerosis. CDR3 size: 13 residues. The V and J ends lost 6 bases and 3 bases respectively, with 11 bases between them. Germline loops: CDR1 MNHNY, CDR2 SVGAGI (reference sequence). Generated by immunoSEQ multiplex PCR, the TCRdb table keeps only in-frame clones and is missing some. This repertoire shows 25,000 to 30,000 clones, about 85% found once; its top ten account for 6.5% to 9.5%. This sequence was found in a female donor with multiple sclerosis, enrolled in a pregnancy study. This chain joins TRBV6-6 and TRBJ1-1, with unresolved D. Here the sequenced sample was CD8+ T cells from peripheral blood mononuclear cells, taken after pregnancy. In DNA form, the CDR3 reads TGTGCCAGCAGACTCCTTGAGCACACTGAAGCTTTCTTT. Translation gives CASRLLEHTEAFF.